The 2 T cell receptor beta chains listed next were all sequenced from one sample in a study of CD8 T cells in ankylosing spondylitis (dated by TCRdb to between 2016 and 2019). General study outcomes and caveats: A TCR beta motif of several highly homologous amino acid variants appeared characteristic of blood from ankylosing spondylitis patients.

The method behind the library was 5' RACE. Sequencing was carried out with an Illumina HiSeq 2500. TCRdb reran the public reads through fastp at Q25 and MiXCR, keeping productive beta chains. Rows matching on CDR3 protein sequence are summarized as one entry with the most common DNA and genes. Recorded for this sample are over 600,000 distinct CDR3 sequences; roughly 20% of them occurred a single time. The biggest ten clones account for approximately 18% of the sample. No antigen has been identified for these receptors. Input material: blood, either unsorted or a sorted T cell fraction (not recorded which). The origin of the receptors is a male donor with ankylosing spondylitis.

This clonotype has ten or more counts. The CDR3 nucleotides are TGTGCCAGCAGTTTAGGCGCTGCGCCCCAGCATTTT. Translation: CASSLGAAPQHF. The genes are TRBV12-3 or TRBV12-4 and TRBJ1-5; no clear D. Trimming removed 1 base at V and 9 bases at J, with 7 bases between. There are 12 residues in the CDR3.

J is TRBJ2-7 and V is TRBV7-2; D not resolved. The CDR3 contains 13 residues. CDR1 is SGHTA and CDR2 is FQGNSA in the germline V gene. V lost 1 base and J 4 bases, leaving 8 bases between the germline ends. CDR3 loop: CASSLGLQYEQYF. CDR3 nucleotide sequence: TGTGCCAGCAGCTTAGGGTTACAGTACGAGCAGTACTTC.